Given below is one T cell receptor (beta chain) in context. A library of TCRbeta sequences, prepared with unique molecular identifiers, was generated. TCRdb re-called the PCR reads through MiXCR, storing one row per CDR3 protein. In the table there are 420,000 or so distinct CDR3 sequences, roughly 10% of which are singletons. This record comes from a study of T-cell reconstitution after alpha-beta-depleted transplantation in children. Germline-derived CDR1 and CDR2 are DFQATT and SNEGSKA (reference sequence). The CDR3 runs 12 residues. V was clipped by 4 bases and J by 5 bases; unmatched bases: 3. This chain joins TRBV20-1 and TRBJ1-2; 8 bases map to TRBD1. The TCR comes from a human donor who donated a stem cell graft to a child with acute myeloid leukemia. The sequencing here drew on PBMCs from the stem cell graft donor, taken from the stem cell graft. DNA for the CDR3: TGCAGTGCTATTAGACAGGGGTATGGCTACACCTTC. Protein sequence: CSAIRQGYGYTF.